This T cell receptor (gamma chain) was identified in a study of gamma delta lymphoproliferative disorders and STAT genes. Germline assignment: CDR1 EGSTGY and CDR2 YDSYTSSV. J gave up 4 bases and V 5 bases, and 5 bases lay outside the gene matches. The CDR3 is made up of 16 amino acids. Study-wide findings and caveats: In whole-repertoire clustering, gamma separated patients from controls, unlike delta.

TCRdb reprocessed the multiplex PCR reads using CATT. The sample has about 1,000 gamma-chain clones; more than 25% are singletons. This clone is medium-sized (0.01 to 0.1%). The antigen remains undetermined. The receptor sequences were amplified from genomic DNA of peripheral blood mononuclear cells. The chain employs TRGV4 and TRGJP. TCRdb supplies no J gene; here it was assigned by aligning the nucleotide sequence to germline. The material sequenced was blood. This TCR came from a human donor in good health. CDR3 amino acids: CATWAQQELGKKIKVF. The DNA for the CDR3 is TGTGCCACCTGGGCCCAACAAGAGTTGGGCAAAAAAATCAAGGTATTT.